This T cell receptor (beta chain) was retrieved from a study of blood T cell repertoires in COVID-19. The overall study: Spain, Italy and the United States supplied samples that represented acute and convalescent COVID-19. PBMCs, B-cell-depleted T cells, or T cells were the source of the cDNA or gDNA that made up the material.

V lost 6 bases to trimming and J lost 7 bases, with 16 bases between them. The CDR3 contains 13 residues. The germline V gene encodes CDR1 MNHEY and CDR2 SVGAGI. Seattle participants joined during active infection and were tracked over time. In the study's own analysis: Reference gene primer amplification gave estimated nucleated cell counts. Repertoires were generated with immunoSEQ multiplex PCR, while TCRdb's copy carries only in-frame clones and drops some. Clone size and V and J calls were adopted from that table, with D and trimming inferred from the DNA. The sample records about 370,000 clones, about 87% being singletons.

The rearrangement joins TRBV6-5 to TRBJ2-7, with D perhaps TRBD2 (6 bases). The sequence was collected from a woman aged 25 to 39 with COVID-19, enrolled during active disease. Sequenced sample: peripheral blood. The CDR3 nucleotides are TGTGCCAGCAGCCTCGTGGGGGGTAGGGAGCAGTACTTC. Protein: CASSLVGGREQYF.